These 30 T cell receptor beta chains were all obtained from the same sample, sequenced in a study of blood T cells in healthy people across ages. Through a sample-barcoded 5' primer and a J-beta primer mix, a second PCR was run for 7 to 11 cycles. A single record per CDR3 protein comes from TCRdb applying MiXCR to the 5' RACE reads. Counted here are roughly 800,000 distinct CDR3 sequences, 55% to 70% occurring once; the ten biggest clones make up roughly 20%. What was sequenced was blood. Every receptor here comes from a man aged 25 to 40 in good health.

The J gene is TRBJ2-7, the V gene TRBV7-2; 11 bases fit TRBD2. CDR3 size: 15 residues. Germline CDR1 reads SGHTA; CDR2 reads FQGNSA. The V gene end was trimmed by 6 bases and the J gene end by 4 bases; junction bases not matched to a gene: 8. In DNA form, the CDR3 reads TGTGCCAGCAGACCACTAGCGGGGGATCTGTACGAGCAGTACTTC. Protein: CASRPLAGDLYEQYF.

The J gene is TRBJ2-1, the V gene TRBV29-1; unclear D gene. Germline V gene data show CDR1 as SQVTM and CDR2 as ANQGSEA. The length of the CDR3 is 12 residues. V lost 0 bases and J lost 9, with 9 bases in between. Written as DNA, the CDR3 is TGCAGCGTTGAAGAGCGTGAGAGTGAGCAGTTCTTC. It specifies CSVEERESEQFF.

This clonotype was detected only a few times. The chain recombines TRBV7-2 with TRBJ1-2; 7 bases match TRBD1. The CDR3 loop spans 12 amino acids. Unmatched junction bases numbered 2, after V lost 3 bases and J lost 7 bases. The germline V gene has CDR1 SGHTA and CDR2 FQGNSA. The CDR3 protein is CASSFTGAGYTF. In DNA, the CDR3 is TGTGCCAGCAGCTTTACAGGGGCTGGCTACACCTTC. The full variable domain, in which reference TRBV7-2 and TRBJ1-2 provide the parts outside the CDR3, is GAGVSQSPSNKVTEKGKDVELRCDPISGHTALYWYRQSLGQGLEFLIYFQGNSAPDKSGLPSDRFSAERTGGSVSTLTIQRTQQEDSAVYLCASSFTGAGYTFGSGTRLTVV.

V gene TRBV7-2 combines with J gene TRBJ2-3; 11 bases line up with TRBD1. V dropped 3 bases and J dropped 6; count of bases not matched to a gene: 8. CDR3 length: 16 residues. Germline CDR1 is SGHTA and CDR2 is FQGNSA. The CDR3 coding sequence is TGTGCCAGCAGCTTCCCCCCGGGACAGGGGGTGGATACGCAGTATTTT. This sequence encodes CASSFPPGQGVDTQYF.

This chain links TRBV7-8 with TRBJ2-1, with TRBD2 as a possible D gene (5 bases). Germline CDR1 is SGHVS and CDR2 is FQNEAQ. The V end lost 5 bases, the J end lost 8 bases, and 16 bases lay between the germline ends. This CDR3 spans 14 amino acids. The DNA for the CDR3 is TGTGCCAGCAGCCCTCAATTAGCTAGCCATGAGCAGTTCTTC. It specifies CASSPQLASHEQFF.

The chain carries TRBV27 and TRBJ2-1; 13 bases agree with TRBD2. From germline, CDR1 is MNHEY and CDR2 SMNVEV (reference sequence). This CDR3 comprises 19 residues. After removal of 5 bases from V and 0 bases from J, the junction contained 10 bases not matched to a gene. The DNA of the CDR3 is TGTGCCAGCAGTCCGGGACTAGCGGGGACCCAAAGCTCCTACAATGAGCAGTTCTTC. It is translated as CASSPGLAGTQSSYNEQFF.

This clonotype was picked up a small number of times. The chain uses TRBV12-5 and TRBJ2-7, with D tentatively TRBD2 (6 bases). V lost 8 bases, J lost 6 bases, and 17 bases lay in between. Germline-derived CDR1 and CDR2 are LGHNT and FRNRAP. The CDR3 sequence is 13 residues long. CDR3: CASMSAGLLEQYF. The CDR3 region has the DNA TGTGCTAGTATGAGTGCGGGACTTCTCGAGCAGTACTTC.

DNA of the CDR3: TGTGCCATCAGTGAGTCACCCTTGGGGGGTGGACGCTACGAGCAGTACTTC. Translation: CAISESPLGGGRYEQYF. The chain employs TRBV10-3 and TRBJ2-4; weak D call: TRBD2 (6 bases). The J call may be faulty, since TRBJ2-7 better matches the DNA end. Per germline, CDR1 ENHRY and CDR2 SYGVKD. This CDR3 is built from 17 residues.

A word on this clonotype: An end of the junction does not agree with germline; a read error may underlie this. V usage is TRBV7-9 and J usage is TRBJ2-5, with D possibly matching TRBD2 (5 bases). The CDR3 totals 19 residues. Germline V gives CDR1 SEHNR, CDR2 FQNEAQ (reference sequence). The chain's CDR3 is CASSYEDWRLRAYQETRYF. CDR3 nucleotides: TGTGCCAGCAGCTATGAGGACTGGCGCCTTAGGGCGTACCAAGAGACCCGGTACTTC. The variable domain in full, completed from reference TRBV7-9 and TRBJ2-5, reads DTGVSQNPRHKITKRGQNVTFRCDPISEHNRLYWYRQTLGQGPEFLTYFQNEAQLEKSRLLSDRFSAERPKGSFSTLEIQRTEQGDSAMYLCASSYEDWRLRAYQETRYFGPGTRLLVL.

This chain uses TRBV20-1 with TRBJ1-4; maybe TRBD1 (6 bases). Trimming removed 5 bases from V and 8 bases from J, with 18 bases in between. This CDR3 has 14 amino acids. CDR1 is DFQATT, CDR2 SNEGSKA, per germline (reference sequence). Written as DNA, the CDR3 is TGCAGTGCTCATTCCCTCGTCAGGGGCGAAAAACTGTTTTTT. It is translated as CSAHSLVRGEKLFF.

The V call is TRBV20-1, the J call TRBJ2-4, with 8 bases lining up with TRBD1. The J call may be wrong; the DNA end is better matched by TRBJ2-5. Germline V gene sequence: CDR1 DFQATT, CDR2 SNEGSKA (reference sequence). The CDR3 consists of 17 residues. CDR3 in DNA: TGCAGTGCTTATTCCCCAGGGGGCGAGGCAAGATTTGAGACCCAGTACTTC. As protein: CSAYSPGGEARFETQYF.

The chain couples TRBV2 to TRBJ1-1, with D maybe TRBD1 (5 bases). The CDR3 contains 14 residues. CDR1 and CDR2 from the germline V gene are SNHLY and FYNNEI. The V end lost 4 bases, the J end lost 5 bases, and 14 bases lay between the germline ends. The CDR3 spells CASSVQAGRTEAFF. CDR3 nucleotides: TGTGCCAGCAGTGTCCAAGCAGGGAGGACTGAAGCTTTCTTT.

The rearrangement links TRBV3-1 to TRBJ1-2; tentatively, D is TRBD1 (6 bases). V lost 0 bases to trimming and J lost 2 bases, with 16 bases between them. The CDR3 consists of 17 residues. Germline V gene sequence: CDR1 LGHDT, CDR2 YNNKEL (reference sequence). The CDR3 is CASSQDVGIGGNYGYTF. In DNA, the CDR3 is TGTGCCAGCAGCCAAGATGTGGGGATAGGGGGGAACTATGGCTACACCTTC.

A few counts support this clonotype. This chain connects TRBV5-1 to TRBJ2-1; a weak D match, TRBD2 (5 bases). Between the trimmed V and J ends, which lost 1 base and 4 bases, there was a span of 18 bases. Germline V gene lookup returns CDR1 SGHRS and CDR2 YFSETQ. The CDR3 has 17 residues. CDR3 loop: CASSLILDSGGYNEQFF. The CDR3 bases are TGCGCCAGCAGCTTGATCCTGGATTCTGGAGGTTACAATGAGCAGTTCTTC.

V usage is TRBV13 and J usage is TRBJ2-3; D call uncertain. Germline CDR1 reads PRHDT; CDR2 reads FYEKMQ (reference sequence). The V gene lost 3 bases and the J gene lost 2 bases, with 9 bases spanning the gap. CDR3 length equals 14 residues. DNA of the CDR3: TGTGCCAGCAGCTTCGATCTACTCACAGATACGCAGTATTTT. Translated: CASSFDLLTDTQYF. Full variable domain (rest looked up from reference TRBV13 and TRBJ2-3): AAGVIQSPRHLIKEKRETATLKCYPIPRHDTVYWYQQGPGQDPQFLISFYEKMQSDKGSIPDRFSAQQFSDYHSELNMSSLELGDSALYFCASSFDLLTDTQYFGPGTRLTVL.

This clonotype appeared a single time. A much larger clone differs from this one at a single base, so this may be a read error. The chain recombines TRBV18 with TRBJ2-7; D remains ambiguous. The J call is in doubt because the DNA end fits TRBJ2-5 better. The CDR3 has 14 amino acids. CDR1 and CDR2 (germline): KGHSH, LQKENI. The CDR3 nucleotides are TGTGCCAGCACACCGAACCAAAACCGGGAGACCCAGTACTTC. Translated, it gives CASTPNQNRETQYF.

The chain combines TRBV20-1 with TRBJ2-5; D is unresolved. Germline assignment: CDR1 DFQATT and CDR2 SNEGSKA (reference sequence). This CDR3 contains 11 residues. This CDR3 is CSLDVLETQYF. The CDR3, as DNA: TGCAGCCTGGACGTCCTCGAGACCCAGTACTTC.

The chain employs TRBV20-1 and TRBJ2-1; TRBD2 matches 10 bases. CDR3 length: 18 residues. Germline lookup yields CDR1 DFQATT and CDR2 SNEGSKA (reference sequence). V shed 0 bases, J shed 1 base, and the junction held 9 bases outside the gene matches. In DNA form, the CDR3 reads TGCAGTGCTAGAGATGTGGGTAGCGGGGGGCTTTCCTACAATGAGCAGTTCTTC. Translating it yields CSARDVGSGGLSYNEQFF.

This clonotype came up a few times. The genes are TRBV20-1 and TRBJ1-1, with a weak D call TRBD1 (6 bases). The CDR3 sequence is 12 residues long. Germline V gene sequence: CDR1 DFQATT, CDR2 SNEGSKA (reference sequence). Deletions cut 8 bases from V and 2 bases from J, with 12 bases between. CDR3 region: CSIIGGNTEAFF. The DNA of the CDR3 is TGCAGTATCATAGGGGGTAACACTGAAGCTTTCTTT.

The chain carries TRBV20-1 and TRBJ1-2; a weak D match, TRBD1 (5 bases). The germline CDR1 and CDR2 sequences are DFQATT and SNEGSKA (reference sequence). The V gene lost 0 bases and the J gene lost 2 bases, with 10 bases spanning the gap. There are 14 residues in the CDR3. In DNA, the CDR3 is TGCAGTGCTAGAGAGAAGGGACGGAACTATGGCTACACCTTC. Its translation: CSAREKGRNYGYTF.

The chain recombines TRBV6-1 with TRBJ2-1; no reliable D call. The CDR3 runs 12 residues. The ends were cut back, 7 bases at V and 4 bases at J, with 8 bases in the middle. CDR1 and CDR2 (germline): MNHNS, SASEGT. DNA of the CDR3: TGTGCCAGCAAGCCAGAATACAATGAGCAGTTCTTC. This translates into CASKPEYNEQFF.

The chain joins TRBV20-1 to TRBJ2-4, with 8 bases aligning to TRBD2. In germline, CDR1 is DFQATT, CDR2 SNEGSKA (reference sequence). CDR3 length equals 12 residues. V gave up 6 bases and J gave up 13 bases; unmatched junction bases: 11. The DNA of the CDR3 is TGCAGTGCAAAGGGACTAGTATGTGAGCAGTACTTC. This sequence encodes CSAKGLVCEQYF.

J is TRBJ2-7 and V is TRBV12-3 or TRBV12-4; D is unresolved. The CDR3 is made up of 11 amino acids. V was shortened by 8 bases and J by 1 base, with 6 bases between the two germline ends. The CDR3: CASAQSYEQYF. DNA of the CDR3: TGTGCCAGCGCCCAGTCCTACGAGCAGTACTTC.

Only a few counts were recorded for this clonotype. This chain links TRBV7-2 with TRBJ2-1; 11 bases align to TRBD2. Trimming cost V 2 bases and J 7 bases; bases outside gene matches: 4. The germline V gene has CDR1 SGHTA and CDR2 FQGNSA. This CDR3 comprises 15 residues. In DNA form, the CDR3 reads TGTGCCAGCAGCTTACGACTAGCGGGAAAAAATGAGCAGTTCTTC. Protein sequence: CASSLRLAGKNEQFF.

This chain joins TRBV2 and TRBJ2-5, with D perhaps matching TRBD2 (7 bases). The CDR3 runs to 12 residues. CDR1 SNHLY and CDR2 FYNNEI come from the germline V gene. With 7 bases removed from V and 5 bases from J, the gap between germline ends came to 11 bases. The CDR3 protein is CASTGGWETQYF. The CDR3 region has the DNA TGTGCCAGCACGGGGGGCTGGGAGACCCAGTACTTC. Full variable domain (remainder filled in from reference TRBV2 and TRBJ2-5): EPEVTQTPSHQVTQMGQEVILRCVPISNHLYFYWYRQILGQKVEFLVSFYNNEISEKSEIFDDQFSVERPDGSNFTLKIRSTKLEDSAMYFCASTGGWETQYFGPGTRLLVL.

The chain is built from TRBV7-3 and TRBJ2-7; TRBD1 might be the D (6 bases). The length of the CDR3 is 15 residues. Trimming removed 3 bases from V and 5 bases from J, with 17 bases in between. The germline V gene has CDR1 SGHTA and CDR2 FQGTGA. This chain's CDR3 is CASSFQTGTIDEQYF. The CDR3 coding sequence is TGTGCCAGCAGCTTTCAAACAGGGACGATCGACGAGCAGTACTTC.

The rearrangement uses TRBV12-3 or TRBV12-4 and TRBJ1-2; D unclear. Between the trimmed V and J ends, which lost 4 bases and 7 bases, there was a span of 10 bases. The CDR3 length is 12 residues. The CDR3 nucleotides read TGTGCCAGCAGTTCGGGTGTGTTTGGCTACACCTTC. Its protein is CASSSGVFGYTF.

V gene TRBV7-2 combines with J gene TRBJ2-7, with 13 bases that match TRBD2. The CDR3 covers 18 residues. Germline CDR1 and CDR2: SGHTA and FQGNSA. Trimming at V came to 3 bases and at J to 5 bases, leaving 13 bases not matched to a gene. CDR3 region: CASSLGLAGRWGMDEQYF. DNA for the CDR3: TGTGCCAGCAGCTTGGGACTAGCGGGAAGGTGGGGCATGGACGAGCAGTACTTC.

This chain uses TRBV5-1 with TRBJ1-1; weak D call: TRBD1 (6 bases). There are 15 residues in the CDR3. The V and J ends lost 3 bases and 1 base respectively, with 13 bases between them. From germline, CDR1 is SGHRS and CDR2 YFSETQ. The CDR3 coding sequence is TGCGCCAGCAGCTGGGCCCCGGGGGCGAACACTGAAGCTTTCTTT. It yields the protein CASSWAPGANTEAFF. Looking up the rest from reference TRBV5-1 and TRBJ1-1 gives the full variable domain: KAGVTQTPRYLIKTRGQQVTLSCSPISGHRSVSWYQQTPGQGLQFLFEYFSETQRNKGNFPGRFSGRQFSNSRSEMNVSTLELGDSALYLCASSWAPGANTEAFFGQGTRLTVV.

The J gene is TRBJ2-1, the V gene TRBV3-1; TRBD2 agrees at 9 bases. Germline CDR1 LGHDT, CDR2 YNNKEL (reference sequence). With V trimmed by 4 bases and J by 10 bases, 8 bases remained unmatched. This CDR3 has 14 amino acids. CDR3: CASSLSRAGGEQFF. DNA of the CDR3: TGTGCCAGCAGCCTTTCAAGAGCGGGAGGCGAGCAGTTCTTC.